This TCR beta chain stems from a study of Graves' ophthalmopathy and Graves' hyperthyroidism. Findings of the study overall: Most thyroid-expanded clonotypes exceeding 0.001 frequency were also found in blood. An approximately 84% specificity and about 90% sensitivity were achieved by a 13-signature model that separated ophthalmopathy from stable hyperthyroidism. Ophthalmopathy progression predictions by the model showed around 72% specificity and approximately 69% sensitivity.

V lost 2 bases and J lost 3, with 5 bases in between. The CDR3 covers 12 residues. Germline assignment: CDR1 MNHEY and CDR2 SVGAGI. The sequenced template was RNA, covering the TCR beta CDR3 region. In the first round, RT-PCR was carried out with HTBI primers, and a multiplex PCR formed the second round. One entry per CDR3 protein, called by TCRdb with MiXCR from the multiplex PCR reads. The sample shows approximately 640,000 distinct CDR3 sequences, just over 40% of them seen only once. This clonotype was observed many times. Its specificity is unknown. Sequenced input: peripheral blood. This receptor was taken from an adult man with Graves' ophthalmopathy. V usage is TRBV6-5 and J usage is TRBJ2-7, with a weak D call TRBD1 (5 bases). The CDR3 coding sequence is TGTGCCAGCAGTTACGACAGCTACGAGCAGTACTTC. It encodes CASSYDSYEQYF.